The 13 T cell receptor beta chains reported below all come from one sample, sequenced in a study of blood T cell repertoires in COVID-19. Libraries were prepared by immunoSEQ multiplex PCR; TCRdb keeps only in-frame clonotypes and omits some of them. The sample has 70,000 or so clones, around 89% seen once. Sequenced: peripheral blood. The receptor source for this set is a man in his sixties with acute or convalescent COVID-19.

The chain links TRBV5-1 to TRBJ2-1; 10 positions match TRBD2. CDR1 and CDR2 (germline): SGHRS, YFSETQ. The CDR3 totals 18 residues. The V and J ends lost 5 bases and 9 bases, in that order; junction bases with no gene match: 20. CDR3 sequence: CASREDLATAGGFLEQFF. CDR3 DNA: TGCGCCAGCAGGGAAGACCTAGCGACAGCGGGAGGGTTTCTTGAGCAGTTCTTC.

V and J are TRBV15 and TRBJ2-2; 7 bases agree with TRBD2. Germline lookup yields CDR1 LNHNV and CDR2 YYDKDF (reference sequence). The V segment lost 3 bases and the J segment 5 bases; nucleotides outside the gene matches: 0. The CDR3 totals 13 residues. This CDR3 reads CATSRGGTGELFF. DNA for the CDR3: TGTGCCACCAGCAGGGGAGGGACCGGGGAGCTGTTTTTT. Together with reference TRBV15 and TRBJ2-2, the CDR3 gives the full variable domain: DAMVIQNPRYQVTQFGKPVTLSCSQTLNHNVMYWYQQKSSQAPKLLFHYYDKDFNNEADTPDNFQSRRPNTSFCFLDIRSPGLGDTAMYLCATSRGGTGELFFGEGSRLTVL.

The rearrangement uses TRBV7-3 and TRBJ1-1; 12 bases align to TRBD1. Germline CDR1 SGHTA, CDR2 FQGTGA. There are 14 residues in the CDR3. V was pared by 5 bases and J by 6 bases, with 4 bases of the junction left unmatched. CDR3 sequence reads: CASSGGQGASEAFF. Here the CDR3 DNA reads TGTGCCAGCAGCGGGGGACAGGGGGCTTCTGAAGCTTTCTTT.

V and J are TRBV18 and TRBJ1-6, with a tentative D call TRBD1 (6 bases). The length of the CDR3 is 14 residues. CDR1 and CDR2 (germline): KGHSH, LQKENI. V lost 5 bases, J lost 4 bases, and 9 bases lay in between. CDR3 in amino acids: CASSADSYNSPLHF. The CDR3 coding sequence is TGTGCCAGCTCAGCGGACAGTTATAATTCACCCCTCCACTTT. Full variable domain (outside the CDR3, taken from reference TRBV18 and TRBJ1-6): NAGVMQNPRHLVRRRGQEARLRCSPMKGHSHVYWYRQLPEEGLKFMVYLQKENIIDESGMPKERFSAEFPKEGPSILRIQQVVRGDSAAYFCASSADSYNSPLHFGNGTRLTVT.

The rearrangement links TRBV19 to TRBJ1-4; D not resolved. CDR1 is LNHDA and CDR2 is SQIVND in the germline V gene (reference sequence). This CDR3 has 15 residues. V was trimmed by 3 bases and J by 6 bases, leaving 14 bases between them. The CDR3 reads CASSMGSGIDEKLFF. CDR3 sequence (DNA): TGTGCCAGTAGTATGGGATCGGGAATCGATGAAAAACTGTTTTTT.

The chain uses TRBV12-3 or TRBV12-4 and TRBJ1-2; D is ambiguous. Between the trimmed V and J ends, which lost 3 bases and 7 bases, there was a span of 12 bases. The CDR3 consists of 13 residues. CDR3 DNA sequence: TGTGCCAGCAGTTTCGCGGTTCGGGGTGGCTACACCTTC. Residues: CASSFAVRGGYTF.

The V call is TRBV5-1, the J call TRBJ2-2; 11 bases align to TRBD1. After removal of 4 bases from V and 5 bases from J, the junction contained 7 bases not matched to a gene. This CDR3 has 16 amino acids. CDR1 and CDR2 (germline): SGHRS, YFSETQ. CDR3 region: CASSPWDRGDTGELFF. The DNA of the CDR3 is TGCGCCAGCAGCCCATGGGACAGGGGGGATACCGGGGAGCTGTTTTTT.

The V call is TRBV18, the J call TRBJ2-1; D is uncertain. The V gene's germline CDR1 is KGHSH and CDR2 LQKENI. The CDR3 length is 14 residues. V was trimmed by 3 bases and J by 9 bases, leaving 15 bases between them. CDR3 sequence (DNA): TGTGCCAGCTCACCGAGACTGGCTTCGGGTGAGCAGTTCTTC. Translated: CASSPRLASGEQFF.

This chain uses TRBV5-4 with TRBJ2-5; 8 bases map to TRBD2. The V segment lost 5 bases and the J segment 5 bases; nucleotides outside the gene matches: 8. Germline lookup yields CDR1 SGHNT and CDR2 YYREEE (reference sequence). This CDR3 is built from 14 residues. CDR3 DNA: TGTGCCAGCAGAATTAGCGGGATTGTCGAGACCCAGTACTTC. Protein product: CASRISGIVETQYF.

The V call is TRBV19, the J call TRBJ1-5, with a possible D match to TRBD1 (6 bases). The CDR3 has 16 amino acids. The ends were cut back, 5 bases at V and 4 bases at J, with 18 bases in the middle. Germline lookup yields CDR1 LNHDA and CDR2 SQIVND (reference sequence). The CDR3 DNA reads as TGTGCCAGTAGTCGAACCAACAGGGACAAGAATCAGCCCCAGCATTTT. It yields the protein CASSRTNRDKNQPQHF. Variable domain in full (rest from reference TRBV19 and TRBJ1-5): DGGITQSPKYLFRKEGQNVTLSCEQNLNHDAMYWYRQDPGQGLRLIYYSQIVNDFQKGDIAEGYSVSREKKESFPLTVTSAQKNPTAFYLCASSRTNRDKNQPQHFGDGTRLSIL.

The J gene is TRBJ2-5, the V gene TRBV25-1; 9 nucleotides agree with TRBD2. J lost 1 base, V lost 2 bases, and 5 bases had no gene match. Germline CDR1 is MGHDK and CDR2 is SYGVNS. CDR3 size: 16 residues. The CDR3 coding sequence is TGTGCCAGCAGTGAAGCGGGAGGGGAGATCCAAGAGACCCAGTACTTC. This sequence encodes CASSEAGGEIQETQYF.

V is TRBV15 and J is TRBJ2-1, with 10 positions matching TRBD2. There are 18 residues in the CDR3. The V and J ends lost 1 base and 1 base, in that order; junction bases with no gene match: 7. Germline-derived CDR1 and CDR2 are LNHNV and YYDKDF (reference sequence). In DNA form, the CDR3 reads TGTGCCACCAGCAGAGGTCTAGCGGGAGTGGTTTCCTACAATGAGCAGTTCTTC. It translates to CATSRGLAGVVSYNEQFF.

This chain links TRBV27 with TRBJ1-1; TRBD1 aligns across 7 bases. This CDR3 is built from 14 residues. The germline CDR1 and CDR2 sequences are MNHEY and SMNVEV (reference sequence). Trimming at V came to 4 bases and at J to 4 bases, leaving 6 bases not matched to a gene. The CDR3 here is CASSYQGVGTEAFF. In DNA, the CDR3 is TGTGCCAGCAGTTATCAGGGGGTGGGCACTGAAGCTTTCTTT.